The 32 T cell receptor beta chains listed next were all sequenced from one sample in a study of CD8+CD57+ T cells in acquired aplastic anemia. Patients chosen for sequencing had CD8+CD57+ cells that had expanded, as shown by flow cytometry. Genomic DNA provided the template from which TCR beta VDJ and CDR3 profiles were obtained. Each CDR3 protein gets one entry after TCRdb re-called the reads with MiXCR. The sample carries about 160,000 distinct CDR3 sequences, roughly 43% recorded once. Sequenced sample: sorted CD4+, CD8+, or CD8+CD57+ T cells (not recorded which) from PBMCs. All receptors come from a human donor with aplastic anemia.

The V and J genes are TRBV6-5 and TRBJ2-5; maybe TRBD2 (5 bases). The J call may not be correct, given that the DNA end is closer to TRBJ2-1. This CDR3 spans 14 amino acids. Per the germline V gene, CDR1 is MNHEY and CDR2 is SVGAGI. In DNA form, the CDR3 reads TGTGCCAGCAGTTTTCTAGCAGCCAACAATGAGCAGTTCTTC. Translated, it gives CASSFLAANNEQFF.

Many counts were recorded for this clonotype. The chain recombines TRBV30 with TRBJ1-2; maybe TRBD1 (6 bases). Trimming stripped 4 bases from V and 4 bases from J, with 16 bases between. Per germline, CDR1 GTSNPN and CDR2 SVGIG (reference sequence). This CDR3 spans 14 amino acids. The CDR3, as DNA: TGTGCCTGGATGGGGCAGGGGCCACCCTATGGCTACACCTTC. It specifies CAWMGQGPPYGYTF.

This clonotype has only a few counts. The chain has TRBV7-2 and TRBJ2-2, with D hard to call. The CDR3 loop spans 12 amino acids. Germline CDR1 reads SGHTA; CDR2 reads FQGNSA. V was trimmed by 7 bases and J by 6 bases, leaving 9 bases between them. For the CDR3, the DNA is TGTGCCAGCACCACAAGGGCCGGGGAGCTGTTTTTT. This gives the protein CASTTRAGELFF.

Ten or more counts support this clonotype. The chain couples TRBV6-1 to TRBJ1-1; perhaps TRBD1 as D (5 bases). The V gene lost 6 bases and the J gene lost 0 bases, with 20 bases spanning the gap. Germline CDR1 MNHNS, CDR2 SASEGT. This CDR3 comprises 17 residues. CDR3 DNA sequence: TGTGCCAGCAGGTGGGGTACAGGTCGCAGAATGAACACTGAAGCTTTCTTT. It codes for CASRWGTGRRMNTEAFF.

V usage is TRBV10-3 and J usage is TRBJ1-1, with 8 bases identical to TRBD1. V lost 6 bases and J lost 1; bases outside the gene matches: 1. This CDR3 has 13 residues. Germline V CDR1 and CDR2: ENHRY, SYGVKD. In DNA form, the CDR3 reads TGTGCCATCAGAGGACAGGGGAACACTGAAGCTTTCTTT. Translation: CAIRGQGNTEAFF.

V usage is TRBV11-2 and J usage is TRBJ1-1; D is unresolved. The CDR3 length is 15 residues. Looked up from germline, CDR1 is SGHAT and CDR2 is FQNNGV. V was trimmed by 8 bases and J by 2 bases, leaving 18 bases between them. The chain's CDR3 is CASSPPLGSNTEAFF. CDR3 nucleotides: TGTGCCAGCTCACCACCTCTAGGCAGCAACACTGAAGCTTTCTTT.

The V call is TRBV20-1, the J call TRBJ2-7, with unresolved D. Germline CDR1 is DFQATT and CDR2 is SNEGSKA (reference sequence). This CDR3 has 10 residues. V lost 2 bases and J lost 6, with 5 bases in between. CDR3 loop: CSARSVEQYF. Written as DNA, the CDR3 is TGCAGTGCTAGATCGGTCGAGCAGTACTTC.

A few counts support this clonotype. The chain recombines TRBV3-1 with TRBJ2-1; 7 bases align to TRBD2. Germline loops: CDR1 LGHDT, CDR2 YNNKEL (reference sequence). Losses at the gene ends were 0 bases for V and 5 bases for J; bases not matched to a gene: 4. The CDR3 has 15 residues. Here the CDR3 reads CASSQDSLADNEQFF. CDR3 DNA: TGTGCCAGCAGCCAAGATAGCCTAGCGGACAATGAGCAGTTCTTC.

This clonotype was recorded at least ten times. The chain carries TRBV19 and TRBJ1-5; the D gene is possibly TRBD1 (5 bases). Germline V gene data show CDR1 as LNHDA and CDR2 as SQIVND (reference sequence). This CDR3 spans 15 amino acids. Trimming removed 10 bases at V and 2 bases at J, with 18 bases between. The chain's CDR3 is CATGGDGAGNQPQHF. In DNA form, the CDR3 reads TGTGCCACAGGCGGGGACGGGGCGGGCAATCAGCCCCAGCATTTT.

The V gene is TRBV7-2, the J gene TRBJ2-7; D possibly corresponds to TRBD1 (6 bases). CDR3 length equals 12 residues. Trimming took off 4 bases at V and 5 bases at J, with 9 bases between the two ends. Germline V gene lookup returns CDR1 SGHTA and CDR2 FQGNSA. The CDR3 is CASSSQGHEQYF. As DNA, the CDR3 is TGTGCCAGCAGCTCCCAGGGGCACGAGCAGTACTTC.

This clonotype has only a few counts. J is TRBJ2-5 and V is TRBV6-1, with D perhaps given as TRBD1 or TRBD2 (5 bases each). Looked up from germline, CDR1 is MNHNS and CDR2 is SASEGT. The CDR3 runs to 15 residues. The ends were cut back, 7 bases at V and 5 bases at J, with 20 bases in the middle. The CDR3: CASKPRDQWGETQYF. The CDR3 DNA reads TGTGCCAGCAAACCCCGGGACCAATGGGGGGAGACCCAGTACTTC.

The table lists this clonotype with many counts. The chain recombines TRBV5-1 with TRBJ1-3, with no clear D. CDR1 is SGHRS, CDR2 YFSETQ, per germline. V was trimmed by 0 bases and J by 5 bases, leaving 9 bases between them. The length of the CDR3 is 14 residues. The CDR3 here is CASSLDSRRNTIYF. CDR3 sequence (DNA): TGCGCCAGCAGCTTGGACAGCCGAAGAAACACCATATATTTT.

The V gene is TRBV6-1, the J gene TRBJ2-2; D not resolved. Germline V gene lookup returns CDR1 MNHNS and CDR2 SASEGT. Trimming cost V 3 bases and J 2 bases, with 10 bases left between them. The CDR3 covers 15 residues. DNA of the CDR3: TGTGCCAGCAGTGATCGCCACGATAACACCGGGGAGCTGTTTTTT. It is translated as CASSDRHDNTGELFF.

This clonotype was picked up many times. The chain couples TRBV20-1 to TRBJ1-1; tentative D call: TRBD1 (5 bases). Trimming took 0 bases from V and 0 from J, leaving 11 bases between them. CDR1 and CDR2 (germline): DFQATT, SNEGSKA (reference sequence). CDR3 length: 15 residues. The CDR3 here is CSARDPTDMNTEAFF. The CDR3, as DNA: TGCAGTGCTAGAGATCCGACAGACATGAACACTGAAGCTTTCTTT.

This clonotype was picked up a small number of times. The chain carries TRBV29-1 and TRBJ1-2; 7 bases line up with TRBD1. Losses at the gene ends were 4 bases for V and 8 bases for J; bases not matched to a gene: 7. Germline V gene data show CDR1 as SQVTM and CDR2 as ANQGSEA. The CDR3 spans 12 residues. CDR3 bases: TGCAGCGTTGGACAGGGAATAGAAGGCTACACCTTC. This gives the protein CSVGQGIEGYTF. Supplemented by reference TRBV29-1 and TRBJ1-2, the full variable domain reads SAVISQKPSRDICQRGTSLTIQCQVDSQVTMMFWYRQQPGQSLTLIATANQGSEATYESGFVIDKFPISRPNLTFSTLTVSNMSPEDSSIYLCSVGQGIEGYTFGSGTRLTVV.

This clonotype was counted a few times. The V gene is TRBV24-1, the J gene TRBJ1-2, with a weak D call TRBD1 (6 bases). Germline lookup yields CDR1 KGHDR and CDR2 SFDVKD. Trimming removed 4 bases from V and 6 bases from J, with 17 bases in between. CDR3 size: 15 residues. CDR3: CATSEGAGQIHGYTF. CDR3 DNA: TGTGCCACCAGTGAGGGGGCAGGACAGATCCATGGCTACACCTTC.

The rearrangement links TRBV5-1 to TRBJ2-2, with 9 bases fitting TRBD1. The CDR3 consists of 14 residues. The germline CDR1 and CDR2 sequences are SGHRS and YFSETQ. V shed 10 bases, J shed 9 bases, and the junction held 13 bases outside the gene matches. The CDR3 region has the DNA TGCGCCGGACGCCGGGACAGGGATACCAGGGAGCTGTTTTTT. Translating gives CAGRRDRDTRELFF.

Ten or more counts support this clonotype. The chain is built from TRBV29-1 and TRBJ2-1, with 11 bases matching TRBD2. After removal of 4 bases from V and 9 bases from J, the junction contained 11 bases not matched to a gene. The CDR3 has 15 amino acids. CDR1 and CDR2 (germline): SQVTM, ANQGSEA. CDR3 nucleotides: TGCAGCGTTGCGGCGACTAGCGGGACCCACGGTGAGCAGTTCTTC. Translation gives CSVAATSGTHGEQFF.

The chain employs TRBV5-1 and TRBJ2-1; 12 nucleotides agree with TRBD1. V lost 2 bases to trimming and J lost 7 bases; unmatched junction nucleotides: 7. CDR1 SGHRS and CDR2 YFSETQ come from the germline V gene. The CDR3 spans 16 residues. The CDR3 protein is CASSFSGQGASNEQFF. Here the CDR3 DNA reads TGCGCCAGCAGCTTCTCGGGACAGGGGGCGTCGAATGAGCAGTTCTTC.

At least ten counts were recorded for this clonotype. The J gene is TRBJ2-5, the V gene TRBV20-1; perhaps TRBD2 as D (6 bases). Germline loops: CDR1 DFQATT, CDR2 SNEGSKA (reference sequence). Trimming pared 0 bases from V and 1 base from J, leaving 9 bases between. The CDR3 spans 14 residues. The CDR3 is CSARDRLVQETQYF. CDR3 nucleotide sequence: TGCAGTGCTAGAGACCGACTAGTCCAAGAGACCCAGTACTTC.

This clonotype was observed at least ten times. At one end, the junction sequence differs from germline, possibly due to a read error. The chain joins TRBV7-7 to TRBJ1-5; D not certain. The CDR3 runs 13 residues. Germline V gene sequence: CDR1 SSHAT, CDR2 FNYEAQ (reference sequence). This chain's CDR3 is CASSPSVGQPQHF. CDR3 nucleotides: TGTGCTAGCAGCCCCTCGGTCGGGCAGCCCCAGCATTTT.

The CDR3 sequence: CASSEIGIWYF. The CDR3 nucleotides are TGTGCCAGCAGTGAAATCGGTATCTGGTACTTC. The rearrangement joins TRBV2 to TRBJ2-7; D ambiguous. Germline values: CDR1 SNHLY, CDR2 FYNNEI. This CDR3 contains 11 residues. V shed 2 bases and J shed 12 bases, with 11 bases lying between them.

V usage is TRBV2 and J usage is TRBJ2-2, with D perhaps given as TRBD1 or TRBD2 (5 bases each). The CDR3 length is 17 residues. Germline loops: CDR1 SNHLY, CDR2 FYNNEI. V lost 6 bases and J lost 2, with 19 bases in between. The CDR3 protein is CASSGPPGTVNTGELFF. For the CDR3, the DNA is TGTGCCAGCAGCGGACCCCCCGGGACGGTTAACACCGGGGAGCTGTTTTTT. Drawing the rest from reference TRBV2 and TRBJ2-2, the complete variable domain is EPEVTQTPSHQVTQMGQEVILRCVPISNHLYFYWYRQILGQKVEFLVSFYNNEISEKSEIFDDQFSVERPDGSNFTLKIRSTKLEDSAMYFCASSGPPGTVNTGELFFGEGSRLTVL.

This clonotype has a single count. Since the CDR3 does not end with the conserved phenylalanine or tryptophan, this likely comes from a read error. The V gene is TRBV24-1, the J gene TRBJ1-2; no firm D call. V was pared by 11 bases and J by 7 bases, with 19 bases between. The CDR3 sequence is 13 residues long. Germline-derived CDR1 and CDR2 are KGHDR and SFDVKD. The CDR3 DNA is TGTGCCAGCAGGACTCCAATTAGCAGTGGCTACACCTCC. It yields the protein CASRTPISSGYTS.

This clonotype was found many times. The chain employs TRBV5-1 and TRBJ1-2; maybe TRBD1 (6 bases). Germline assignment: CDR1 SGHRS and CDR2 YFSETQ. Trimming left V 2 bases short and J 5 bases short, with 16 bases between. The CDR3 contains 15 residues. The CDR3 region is CASSFGQRSLYGYTF. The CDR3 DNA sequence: TGCGCCAGCAGCTTCGGACAGCGGAGTCTTTATGGCTACACCTTC.

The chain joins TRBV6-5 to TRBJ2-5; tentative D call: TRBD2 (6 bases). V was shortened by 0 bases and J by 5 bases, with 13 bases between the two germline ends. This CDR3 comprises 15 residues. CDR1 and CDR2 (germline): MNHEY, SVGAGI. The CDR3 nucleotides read TGTGCCAGCAGTTACTCGGAGAAAGGGAGGGAGACCCAGTACTTC. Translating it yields CASSYSEKGRETQYF.

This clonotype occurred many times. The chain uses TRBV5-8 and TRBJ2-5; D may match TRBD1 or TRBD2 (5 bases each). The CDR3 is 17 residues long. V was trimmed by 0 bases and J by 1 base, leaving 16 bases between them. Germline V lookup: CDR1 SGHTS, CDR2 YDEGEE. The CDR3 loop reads CASSLAGDYGAQETQYF. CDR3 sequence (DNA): TGTGCCAGCAGCTTGGCCGGAGACTACGGGGCCCAAGAGACCCAGTACTTC.

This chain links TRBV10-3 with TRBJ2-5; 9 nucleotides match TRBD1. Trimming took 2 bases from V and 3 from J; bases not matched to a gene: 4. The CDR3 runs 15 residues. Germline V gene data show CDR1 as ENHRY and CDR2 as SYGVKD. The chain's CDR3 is CAISEGTGGEETQYF. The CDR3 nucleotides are TGTGCCATCAGTGAGGGCACAGGGGGCGAAGAGACCCAGTACTTC.

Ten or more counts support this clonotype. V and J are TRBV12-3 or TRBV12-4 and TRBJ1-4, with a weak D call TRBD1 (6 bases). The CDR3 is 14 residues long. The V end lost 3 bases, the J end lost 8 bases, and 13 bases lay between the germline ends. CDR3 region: CASSFGGRGEKLFF. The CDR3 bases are TGTGCCAGCAGTTTCGGCGGGAGGGGGGAAAAACTGTTTTTT.

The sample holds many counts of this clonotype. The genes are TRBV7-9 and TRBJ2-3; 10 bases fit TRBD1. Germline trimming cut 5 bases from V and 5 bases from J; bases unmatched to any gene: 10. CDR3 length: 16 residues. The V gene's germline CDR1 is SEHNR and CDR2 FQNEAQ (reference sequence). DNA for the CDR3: TGTGCCAGCAGCCCTTCGGACAGGGGGTTTGGAGATACGCAGTATTTT. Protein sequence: CASSPSDRGFGDTQYF.

CDR3 in amino acids: CATSECLQGRNTIYF. For the CDR3, the DNA is TGTGCCACCAGTGAGTGTTTACAGGGCCGGAACACCATATATTTT. V is TRBV24-1 and J is TRBJ1-3, with D possibly matching TRBD1 (6 bases). V lost 4 bases, J lost 7 bases, and 16 bases lay in between. The CDR3 has 15 amino acids. The germline gives CDR1 KGHDR, CDR2 SFDVKD.

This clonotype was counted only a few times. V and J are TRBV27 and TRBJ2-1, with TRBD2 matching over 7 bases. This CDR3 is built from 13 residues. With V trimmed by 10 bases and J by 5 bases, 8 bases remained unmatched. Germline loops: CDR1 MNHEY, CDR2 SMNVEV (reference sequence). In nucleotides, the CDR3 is TGTGCCACCCATGGACTAGACGACAATGAGCAGTTCTTC. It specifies CATHGLDDNEQFF.